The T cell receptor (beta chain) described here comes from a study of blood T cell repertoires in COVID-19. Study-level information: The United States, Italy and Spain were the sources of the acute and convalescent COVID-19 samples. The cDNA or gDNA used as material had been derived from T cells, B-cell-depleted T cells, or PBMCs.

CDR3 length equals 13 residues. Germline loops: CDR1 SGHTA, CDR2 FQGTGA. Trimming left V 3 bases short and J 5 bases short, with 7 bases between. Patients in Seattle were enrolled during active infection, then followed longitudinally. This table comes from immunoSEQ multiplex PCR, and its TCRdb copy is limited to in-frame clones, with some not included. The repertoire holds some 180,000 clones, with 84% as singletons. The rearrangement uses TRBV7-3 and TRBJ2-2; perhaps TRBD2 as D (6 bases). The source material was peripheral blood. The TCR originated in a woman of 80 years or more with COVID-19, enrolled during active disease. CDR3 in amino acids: CASSFGGTGELFF. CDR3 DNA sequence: TGTGCCAGCAGCTTTGGAGGGACCGGGGAGCTGTTTTTT.